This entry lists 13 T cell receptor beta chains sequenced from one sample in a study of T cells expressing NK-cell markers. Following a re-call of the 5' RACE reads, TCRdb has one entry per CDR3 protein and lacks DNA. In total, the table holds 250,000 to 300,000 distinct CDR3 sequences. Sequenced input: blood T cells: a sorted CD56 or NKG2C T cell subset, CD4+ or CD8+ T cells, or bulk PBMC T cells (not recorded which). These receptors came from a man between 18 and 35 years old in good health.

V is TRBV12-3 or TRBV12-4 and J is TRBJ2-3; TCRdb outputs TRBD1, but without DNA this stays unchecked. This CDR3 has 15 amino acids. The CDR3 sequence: CATNDPPPTGDTQYF.

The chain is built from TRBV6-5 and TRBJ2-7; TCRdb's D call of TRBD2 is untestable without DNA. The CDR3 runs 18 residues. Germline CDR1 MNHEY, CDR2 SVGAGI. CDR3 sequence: CASSYSLTSGRGFYEQYF.

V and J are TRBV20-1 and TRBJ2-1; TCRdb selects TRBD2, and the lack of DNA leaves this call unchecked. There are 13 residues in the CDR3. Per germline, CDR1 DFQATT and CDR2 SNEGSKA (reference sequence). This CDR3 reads CSARLLRRSEQFF.

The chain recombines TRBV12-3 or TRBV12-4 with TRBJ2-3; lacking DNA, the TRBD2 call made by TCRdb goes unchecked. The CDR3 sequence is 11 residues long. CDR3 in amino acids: CASSRLGAQYF.

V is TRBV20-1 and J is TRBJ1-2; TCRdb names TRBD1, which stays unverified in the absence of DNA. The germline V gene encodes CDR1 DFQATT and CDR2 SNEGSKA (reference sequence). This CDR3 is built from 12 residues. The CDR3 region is CSAVEQGYGYTF.

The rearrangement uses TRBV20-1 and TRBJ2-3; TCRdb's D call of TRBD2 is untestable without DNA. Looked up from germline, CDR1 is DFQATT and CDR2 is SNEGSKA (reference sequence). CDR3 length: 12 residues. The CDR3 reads CSASPPGLAKYF.

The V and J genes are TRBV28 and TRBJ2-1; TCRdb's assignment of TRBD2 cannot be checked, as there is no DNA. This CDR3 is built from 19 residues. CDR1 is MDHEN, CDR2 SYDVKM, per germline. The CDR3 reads CASSLLSMAGGLAGDEQFF.

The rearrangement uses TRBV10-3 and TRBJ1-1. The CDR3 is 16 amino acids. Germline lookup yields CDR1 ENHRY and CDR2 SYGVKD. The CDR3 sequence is CAISEPAAGANTEAFF.

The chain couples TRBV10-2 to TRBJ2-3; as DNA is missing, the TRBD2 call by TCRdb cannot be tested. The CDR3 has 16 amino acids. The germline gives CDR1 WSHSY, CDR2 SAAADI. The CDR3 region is CASSGGTTPSTDTQYF.

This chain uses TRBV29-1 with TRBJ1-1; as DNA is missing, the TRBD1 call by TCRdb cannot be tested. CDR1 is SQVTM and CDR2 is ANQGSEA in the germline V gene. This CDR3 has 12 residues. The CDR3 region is CSIRQGGTEAFF.

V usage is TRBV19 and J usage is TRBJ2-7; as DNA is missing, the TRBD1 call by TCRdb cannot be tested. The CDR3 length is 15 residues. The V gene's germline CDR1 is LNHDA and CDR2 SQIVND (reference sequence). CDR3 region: CASRVGTGDSYEQYF.

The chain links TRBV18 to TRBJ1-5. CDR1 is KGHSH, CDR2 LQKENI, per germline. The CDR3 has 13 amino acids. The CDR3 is CASSPGPDQPQHF.

The chain's CDR3 is CASSPPRAFGETQYF. The rearrangement joins TRBV18 to TRBJ2-5; the D call from TCRdb, TRBD1, cannot be confirmed without DNA. Germline V gene lookup returns CDR1 KGHSH and CDR2 LQKENI. There are 15 residues in the CDR3.